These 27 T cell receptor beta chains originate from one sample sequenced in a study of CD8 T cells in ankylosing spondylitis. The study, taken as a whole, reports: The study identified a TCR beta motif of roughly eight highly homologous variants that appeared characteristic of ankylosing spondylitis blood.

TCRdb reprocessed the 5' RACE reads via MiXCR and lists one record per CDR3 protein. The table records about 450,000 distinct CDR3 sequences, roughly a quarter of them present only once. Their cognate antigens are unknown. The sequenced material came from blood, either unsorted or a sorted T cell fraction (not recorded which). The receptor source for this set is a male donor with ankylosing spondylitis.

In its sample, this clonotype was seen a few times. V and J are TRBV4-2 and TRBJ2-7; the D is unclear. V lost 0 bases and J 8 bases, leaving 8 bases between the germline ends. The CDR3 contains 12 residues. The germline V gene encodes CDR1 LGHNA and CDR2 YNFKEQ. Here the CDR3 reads CASSQEGLQQYV. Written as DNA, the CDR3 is TGTGCCAGCAGCCAAGAAGGGCTCCAGCAGTACGTC.

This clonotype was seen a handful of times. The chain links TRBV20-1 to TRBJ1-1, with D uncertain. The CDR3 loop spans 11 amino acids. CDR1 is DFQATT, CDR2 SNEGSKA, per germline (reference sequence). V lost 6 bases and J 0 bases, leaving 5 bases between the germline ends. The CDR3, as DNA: TGCAGTGCCCCCATGAACACTGAAGCTTTCTTT. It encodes CSAPMNTEAFF.

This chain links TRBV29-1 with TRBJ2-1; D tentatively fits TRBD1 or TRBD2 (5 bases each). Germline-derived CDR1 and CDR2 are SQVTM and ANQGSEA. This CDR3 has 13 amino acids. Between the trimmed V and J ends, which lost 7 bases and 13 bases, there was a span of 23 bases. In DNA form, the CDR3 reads TGCAGCGGGAGAAGAGGGGAGCAAGTTCCCCAGTTCTTC. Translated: CSGRRGEQVPQFF.

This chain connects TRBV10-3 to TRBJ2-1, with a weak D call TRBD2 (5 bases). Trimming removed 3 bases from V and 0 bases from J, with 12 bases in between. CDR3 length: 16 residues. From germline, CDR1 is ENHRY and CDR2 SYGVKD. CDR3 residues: CAISDPSGGSYNEQFF. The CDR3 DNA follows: TGTGCCATCAGTGATCCCAGCGGAGGCTCCTACAATGAGCAGTTCTTC.

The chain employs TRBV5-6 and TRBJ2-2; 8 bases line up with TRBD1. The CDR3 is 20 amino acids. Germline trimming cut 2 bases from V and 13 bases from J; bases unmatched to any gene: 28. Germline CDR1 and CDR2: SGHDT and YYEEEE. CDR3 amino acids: CASSLLNEDRDLMNTGLLFF. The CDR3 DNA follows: TGTGCCAGCAGCTTATTAAACGAGGACAGGGACCTAATGAACACCGGTCTGCTGTTTTTT.

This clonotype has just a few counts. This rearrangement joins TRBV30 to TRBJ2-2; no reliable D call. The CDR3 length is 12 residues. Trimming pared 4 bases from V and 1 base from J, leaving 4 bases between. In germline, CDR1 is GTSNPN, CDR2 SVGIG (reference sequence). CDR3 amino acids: CAWTLNTGELFF. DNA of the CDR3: TGTGCCTGGACCCTGAACACCGGGGAGCTGTTTTTT.

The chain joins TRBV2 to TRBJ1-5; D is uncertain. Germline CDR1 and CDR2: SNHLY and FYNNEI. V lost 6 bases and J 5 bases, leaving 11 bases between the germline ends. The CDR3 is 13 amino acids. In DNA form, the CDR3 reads TGTGCCAGCAGGTCGGGAACCCATCAGCCCCAGCATTTT. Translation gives CASRSGTHQPQHF.

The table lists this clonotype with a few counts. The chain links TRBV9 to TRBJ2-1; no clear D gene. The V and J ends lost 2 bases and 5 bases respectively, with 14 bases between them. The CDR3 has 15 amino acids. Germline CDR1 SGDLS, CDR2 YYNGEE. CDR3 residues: CASSVSPTDNNEQFF. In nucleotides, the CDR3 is TGTGCCAGCAGCGTTTCCCCGACTGATAACAATGAGCAGTTCTTC.

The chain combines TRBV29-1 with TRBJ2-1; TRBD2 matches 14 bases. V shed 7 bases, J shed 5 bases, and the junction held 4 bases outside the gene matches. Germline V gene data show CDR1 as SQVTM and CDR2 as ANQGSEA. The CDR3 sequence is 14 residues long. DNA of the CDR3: TGCAGCGCCGCGGGACTAGCGGGAGACAATGAGCAGTTCTTC. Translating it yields CSAAGLAGDNEQFF.

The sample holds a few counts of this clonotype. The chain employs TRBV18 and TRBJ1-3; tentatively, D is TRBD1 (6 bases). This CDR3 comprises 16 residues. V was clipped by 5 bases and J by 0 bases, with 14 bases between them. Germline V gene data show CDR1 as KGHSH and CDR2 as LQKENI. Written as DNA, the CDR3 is TGTGCCAGCTCAACTAATACAGGGATCTCTGGAAACACCATATATTTT. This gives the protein CASSTNTGISGNTIYF.

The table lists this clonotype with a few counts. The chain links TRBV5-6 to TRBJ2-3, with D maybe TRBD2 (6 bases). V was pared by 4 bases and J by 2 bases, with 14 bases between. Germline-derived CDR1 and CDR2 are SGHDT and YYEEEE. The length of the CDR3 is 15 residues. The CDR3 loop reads CASSGGTYSTDTQYF. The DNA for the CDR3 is TGTGCCAGCAGCGGGGGGACTTACTCCACAGATACGCAGTATTTT. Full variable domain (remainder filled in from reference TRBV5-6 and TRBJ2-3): DAGVTQSPTHLIKTRGQQVTLRCSPKSGHDTVSWYQQALGQGPQFIFQYYEEEERQRGNFPDRFSGHQFPNYSSELNVNALLLGDSALYLCASSGGTYSTDTQYFGPGTRLTVL.

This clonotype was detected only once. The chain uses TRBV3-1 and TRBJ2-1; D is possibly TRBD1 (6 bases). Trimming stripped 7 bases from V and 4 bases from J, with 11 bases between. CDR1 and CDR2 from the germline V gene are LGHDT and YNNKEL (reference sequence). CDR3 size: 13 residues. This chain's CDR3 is CASNLGGYNEQFF. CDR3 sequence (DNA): TGTGCCAGCAATTTAGGGGGATACAATGAGCAGTTCTTC.

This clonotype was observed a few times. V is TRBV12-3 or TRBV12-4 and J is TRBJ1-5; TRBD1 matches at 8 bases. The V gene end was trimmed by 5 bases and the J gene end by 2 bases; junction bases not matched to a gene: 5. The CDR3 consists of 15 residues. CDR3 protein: CASSVTGQGNQPQHF. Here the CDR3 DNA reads TGTGCCAGCAGTGTAACGGGACAGGGCAATCAGCCCCAGCATTTT.

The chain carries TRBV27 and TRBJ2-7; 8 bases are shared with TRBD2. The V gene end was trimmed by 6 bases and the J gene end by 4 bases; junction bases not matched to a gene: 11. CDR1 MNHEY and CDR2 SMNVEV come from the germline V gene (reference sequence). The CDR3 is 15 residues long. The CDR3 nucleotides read TGTGCCAGCAGGGCTCATAGCGGGAAGCCGTACGAGCAGTACTTC. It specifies CASRAHSGKPYEQYF.

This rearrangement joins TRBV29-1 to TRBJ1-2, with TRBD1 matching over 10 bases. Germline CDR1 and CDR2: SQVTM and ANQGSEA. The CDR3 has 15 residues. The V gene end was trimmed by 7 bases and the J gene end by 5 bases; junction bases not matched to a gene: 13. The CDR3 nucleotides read TGCAGCGCCGAAGGATCGGGACAGGGGACGTATGGCTACACCTTC. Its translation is CSAEGSGQGTYGYTF.

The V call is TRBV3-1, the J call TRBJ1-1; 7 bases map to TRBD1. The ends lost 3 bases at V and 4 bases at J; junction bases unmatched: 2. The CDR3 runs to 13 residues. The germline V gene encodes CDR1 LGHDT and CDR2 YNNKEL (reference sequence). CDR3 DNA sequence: TGTGCCAGCAGCCACGGACAGGCCACTGAAGCTTTCTTT. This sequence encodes CASSHGQATEAFF.

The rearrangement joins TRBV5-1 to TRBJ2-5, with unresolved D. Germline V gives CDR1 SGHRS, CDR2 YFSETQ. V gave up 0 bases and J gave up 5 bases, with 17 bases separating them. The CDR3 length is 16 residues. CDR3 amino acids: CASSLGLWDHAETQYF. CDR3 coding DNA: TGCGCCAGCAGCTTGGGACTTTGGGATCATGCGGAGACCCAGTACTTC.

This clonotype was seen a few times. The CDR3 nucleotides are TGCAGTGCTAGAGGCCTGACGGCTCCTTATTCACCCCTCCACTTT. It translates to CSARGLTAPYSPLHF. V and J are TRBV20-1 and TRBJ1-6; D not resolved. Trimming took 1 base from V and 8 from J, leaving 15 bases between them. The CDR3 covers 15 residues. The germline V gene encodes CDR1 DFQATT and CDR2 SNEGSKA (reference sequence).

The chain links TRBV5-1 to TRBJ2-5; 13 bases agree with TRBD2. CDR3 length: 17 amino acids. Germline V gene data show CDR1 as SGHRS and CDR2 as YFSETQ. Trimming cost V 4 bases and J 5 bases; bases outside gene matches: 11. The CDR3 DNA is TGCGCCAGCAGCCCCCGGACTAGCGGGAGAAGGTATGAGACCCAGTACTTC. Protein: CASSPRTSGRRYETQYF.

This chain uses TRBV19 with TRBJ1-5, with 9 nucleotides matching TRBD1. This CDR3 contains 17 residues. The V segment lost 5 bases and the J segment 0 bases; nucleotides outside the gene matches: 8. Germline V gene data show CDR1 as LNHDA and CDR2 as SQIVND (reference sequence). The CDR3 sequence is CASSVRTGDGSNQPQHF. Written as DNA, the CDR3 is TGTGCCAGTAGTGTTCGGACAGGGGATGGTAGCAATCAGCCCCAGCATTTT.

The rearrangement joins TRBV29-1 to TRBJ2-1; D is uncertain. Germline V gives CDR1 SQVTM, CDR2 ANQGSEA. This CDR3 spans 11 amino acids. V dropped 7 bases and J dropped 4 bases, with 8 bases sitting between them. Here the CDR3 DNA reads TGCAGCGCCTTTGTTTACAATGAGCAGTTCTTC. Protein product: CSAFVYNEQFF.

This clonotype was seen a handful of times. The CDR3 coding sequence is TGTGCCACCCTGCCGGGGGATGACGGATCGACCCAGTACTTC. Translating gives CATLPGDDGSTQYF. V and J are TRBV10-3 and TRBJ2-5; a weak D match, TRBD2 (6 bases). V was trimmed by 10 bases and J by 7 bases, leaving 22 bases between them. Germline assignment: CDR1 ENHRY and CDR2 SYGVKD. This CDR3 has 14 residues.

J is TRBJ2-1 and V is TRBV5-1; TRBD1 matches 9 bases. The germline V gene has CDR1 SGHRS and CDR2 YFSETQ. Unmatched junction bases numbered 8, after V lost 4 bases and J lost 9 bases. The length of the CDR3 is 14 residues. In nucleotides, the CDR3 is TGCGCCAGCAGCCCCCGGGACAGGGTCGCTGAGCAGTTCTTC. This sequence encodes CASSPRDRVAEQFF.

The DNA for the CDR3 is TGCAGTGCTAAAGTAGCGGTAGACGATGAGCAGTTCTTC. Translating it yields CSAKVAVDDEQFF. The V gene is TRBV20-1, the J gene TRBJ2-1; D perhaps matches TRBD2 (6 bases). The CDR3 has 13 amino acids. CDR1 is DFQATT, CDR2 SNEGSKA, per germline (reference sequence). The germline V and J ends were trimmed by 4 bases and 8 bases, with 15 bases remaining between them.

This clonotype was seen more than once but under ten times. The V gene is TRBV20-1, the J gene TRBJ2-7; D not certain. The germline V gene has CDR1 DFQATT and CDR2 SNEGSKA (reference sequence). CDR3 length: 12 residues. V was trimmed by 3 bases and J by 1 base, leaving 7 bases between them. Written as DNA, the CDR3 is TGCAGTGCTAGTGCCAGGTCCTACGAGCAGTACTTC. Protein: CSASARSYEQYF.

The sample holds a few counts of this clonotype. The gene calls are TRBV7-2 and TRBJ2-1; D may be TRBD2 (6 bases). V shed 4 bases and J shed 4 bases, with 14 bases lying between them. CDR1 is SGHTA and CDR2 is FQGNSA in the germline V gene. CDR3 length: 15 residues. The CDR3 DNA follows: TGTGCCAGCAGCTCCGGCACTAGCATATACAATGAGCAGTTCTTC. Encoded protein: CASSSGTSIYNEQFF.

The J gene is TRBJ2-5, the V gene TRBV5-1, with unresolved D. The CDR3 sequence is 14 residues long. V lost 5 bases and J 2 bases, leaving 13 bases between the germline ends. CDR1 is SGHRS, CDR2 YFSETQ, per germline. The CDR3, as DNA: TGCGCCAGCAGTAGCAACAGAGCGCAAGAGACCCAGTACTTC. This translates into CASSSNRAQETQYF.